The 28 T cell receptor beta chains listed next were all sequenced from one sample in a study of cytomegalovirus exposure and HLA in healthy donors. It was with 60 Vbeta and 13 Jbeta primers that the PCR ran. Profiled with immunoSEQ multiplex PCR; TCRdb holds only in-frame clones, not every one. This sample has 150,000 to 200,000 clones, with roughly 80% found just once. Material for sequencing was PBMCs. These receptors were collected from a woman aged 30 to 39 in good health and CMV-seropositive.

The chain uses TRBV29-1 and TRBJ1-2, with no clear D. This CDR3 has 14 amino acids. CDR1 is SQVTM and CDR2 is ANQGSEA in the germline V gene. Between the trimmed V and J ends, which lost 6 bases and 0 bases, there was a span of 14 bases. CDR3 in DNA: TGCAGCGTAAATGGCGGGTTAGCTAACTATGGCTACACCTTC. It encodes CSVNGGLANYGYTF.

The V and J genes are TRBV7-9 and TRBJ2-1, with 11 nucleotides matching TRBD2. With 4 bases clipped from V and 8 bases from J, the junction kept 19 bases outside the gene matches. The CDR3 spans 19 residues. In germline, CDR1 is SEHNR, CDR2 FQNEAQ (reference sequence). The CDR3 sequence is CASSSRDGLAGGGIDEQFF. The CDR3, as DNA: TGTGCCAGCAGCTCCAGGGATGGCCTAGCGGGGGGCGGGATCGATGAGCAGTTCTTC.

This clone appeared once. The chain links TRBV5-1 to TRBJ2-2; the match to TRBD1 covers 11 bases. The V gene end was trimmed by 4 bases and the J gene end by 5 bases; junction bases not matched to a gene: 13. The CDR3 loop spans 18 amino acids. CDR1 is SGHRS and CDR2 is YFSETQ in the germline V gene. The CDR3 sequence is CASSVGQGVERWTGELFF. CDR3 DNA: TGCGCCAGCAGCGTGGGACAGGGGGTAGAACGATGGACCGGGGAGCTGTTTTTT.

This sequence joins TRBV6-1 and TRBJ2-7, with a possible D match to TRBD2 (5 bases). CDR1 is MNHNS and CDR2 is SASEGT in the germline V gene. The CDR3 runs to 15 residues. Trimming removed 1 base at V and 4 bases at J, with 14 bases between. The CDR3 here is CASSEGTPWRYEQYF. The CDR3 DNA follows: TGTGCCAGCAGTGAAGGGACTCCTTGGCGTTACGAGCAGTACTTC.

On this clone itself: The junction differs from germline at one of its ends, possibly a read error. The same CDR3 arises from other DNA sequences in this sample as well. This chain joins TRBV5-6 and TRBJ1-1; a weak D match, TRBD1 (6 bases). The CDR3 is 14 residues long. Germline V gives CDR1 SGHDT, CDR2 YYEEEE. The CDR3 sequence is CASNDQGLNTEAFF. CDR3 bases: TGTGCCAGCAACGATCAGGGGTTGAACACTGAAGCCTTCTTT.

The J gene is TRBJ2-5, the V gene TRBV5-6; 7 bases fit TRBD1. Looked up from germline, CDR1 is SGHDT and CDR2 is YYEEEE. Trimming took 4 bases from V and 8 from J; bases not matched to a gene: 8. The CDR3 consists of 13 residues. The CDR3 DNA is TGTGCCAGCAGCCCATGGACAGGTGGTACCCAGTACTTC. Protein: CASSPWTGGTQYF.

This rearrangement joins TRBV28 to TRBJ2-3; 8 bases match TRBD2. Germline V gives CDR1 MDHEN, CDR2 SYDVKM. V was clipped by 3 bases and J by 2 bases; unmatched bases: 4. This CDR3 is built from 15 residues. CDR3 sequence reads: CASSFGGRTTDTQYF. CDR3 in DNA: TGTGCCAGCAGTTTCGGCGGGAGGACCACAGATACGCAGTATTTT.

The CDR3 reads CASSQEGVGNTIYF. The DNA of the CDR3 is TGTGCCAGCAGCCAAGAGGGAGTTGGAAACACCATATATTTT. The genes are TRBV14 and TRBJ1-3; no clear D gene. Trimming cost V 0 bases and J 3 bases, with 6 bases left between them. The CDR3 runs 14 residues. Germline lookup yields CDR1 SGHDN and CDR2 FVKESK. Full variable domain (remainder filled in from reference TRBV14 and TRBJ1-3): EAGVTQFPSHSVIEKGQTVTLRCDPISGHDNLYWYRRVMGKEIKFLLHFVKESKQDESGMPNNRFLAERTGGTYSTLKVQPAELEDSGVYFCASSQEGVGNTIYFGEGSWLTVV.

The chain recombines TRBV4-3 with TRBJ2-2; D gene unclear. This CDR3 is 17 amino acids long. Per germline, CDR1 LGHNA and CDR2 YSLEER. Trimming pared 0 bases from V and 1 base from J, leaving 12 bases between. CDR3 nucleotide sequence: TGCGCCAGCAGCCAAGATCTTAATTCAGGGAACACCGGGGAGCTGTTTTTT. Its protein is CASSQDLNSGNTGELFF.

The V and J genes are TRBV19 and TRBJ2-1; 10 nucleotides match TRBD2. V trimming: 6 bases; J trimming: 6 bases; junction bases outside the gene matches: 11. Per the germline V gene, CDR1 is LNHDA and CDR2 is SQIVND (reference sequence). The CDR3 has 16 amino acids. The CDR3 protein is CASRSRGAGGSNEQFF. The CDR3, as DNA: TGTGCCAGTAGATCGAGGGGAGCGGGAGGGTCCAATGAGCAGTTCTTC.

V gene TRBV7-8 combines with J gene TRBJ2-2; TRBD1 matches at 10 bases. Germline loops: CDR1 SGHVS, CDR2 FQNEAQ. The CDR3 has 17 residues. With V trimmed by 5 bases and J by 6 bases, 12 bases remained unmatched. CDR3 sequence (DNA): TGTGCCAGCAGCCGTCCGACAGGGGGCCTCACGGCCGGGGAGCTGTTTTTT. This encodes CASSRPTGGLTAGELFF.

The genes are TRBV5-4 and TRBJ2-5, with 8 bases matching TRBD1. The CDR3 has 16 residues. V trimming: 4 bases; J trimming: 5 bases; junction bases outside the gene matches: 13. Germline V lookup: CDR1 SGHNT, CDR2 YYREEE (reference sequence). CDR3 in DNA: TGTGCCAGCAGCCTCCCGAGAGGACAGGGCTTGGAGACCCAGTACTTC. Translation: CASSLPRGQGLETQYF.

A word on this clone: The junction shows a germline mismatch at one end, possibly a read error. This sequence joins TRBV6-1 and TRBJ1-4; D remains ambiguous. CDR3 length equals 9 residues. Germline V gene sequence: CDR1 MNHNS, CDR2 SASEGT. The CDR3 protein is CASGGRGEF. Written as DNA, the CDR3 is TGTGCCAGCGGAGGAAGAGGTGAATTT.

The chain carries TRBV5-6 and TRBJ2-5; D might be TRBD2 (6 bases). V was cut by 7 bases and J by 2 bases, with 12 bases left in between. This CDR3 spans 13 amino acids. CDR1 is SGHDT, CDR2 YYEEEE, per germline. The CDR3 nucleotides read TGTGCCAGCGCGGAGGGCTGGCAAGAGACCCAGTACTTC. Protein sequence: CASAEGWQETQYF. The full variable domain, its missing parts supplied by reference TRBV5-6 and TRBJ2-5, is DAGVTQSPTHLIKTRGQQVTLRCSPKSGHDTVSWYQQALGQGPQFIFQYYEEEERQRGNFPDRFSGHQFPNYSSELNVNALLLGDSALYLCASAEGWQETQYFGPGTRLLVL.

This rearrangement joins TRBV5-1 to TRBJ2-7, with 7 bases identical to TRBD1. The CDR3 has 16 residues. J gave up 5 bases and V 0 bases, and 11 bases lay outside the gene matches. Germline-derived CDR1 and CDR2 are SGHRS and YFSETQ. For the CDR3, the DNA is TGCGCCAGCAGCTTGGAAAGGGGGCGCACGGTAAACGAGCAGTACTTC. It specifies CASSLERGRTVNEQYF. Based on the CDR3 plus reference TRBV5-1 and TRBJ2-7, the full variable domain is KAGVTQTPRYLIKTRGQQVTLSCSPISGHRSVSWYQQTPGQGLQFLFEYFSETQRNKGNFPGRFSGRQFSNSRSEMNVSTLELGDSALYLCASSLERGRTVNEQYFGPGTRLTVT.

This clone appeared a single time. V is TRBV4-1 and J is TRBJ2-5, with D possibly TRBD2 on 6 matching bases. V shed 4 bases and J shed 5 bases, with 11 bases lying between them. Per the germline V gene, CDR1 is MGHRA and CDR2 is YSYEKL. This CDR3 is 13 amino acids long. The CDR3: CASSLGLFETQYF. The CDR3 DNA sequence: TGCGCCAGCAGCCTGGGACTTTTTGAGACCCAGTACTTC.

This clone was detected only once. The chain employs TRBV7-2 and TRBJ1-5; D uncertain. This CDR3 comprises 15 residues. Germline CDR1 and CDR2: SGHTA and FQGNSA. V lost 1 base to trimming and J lost 5 bases, with 12 bases between them. CDR3 loop: CASSLGERGYQPQHF. The CDR3 nucleotides read TGTGCCAGCAGCTTAGGGGAGCGGGGATATCAGCCCCAGCATTTT.

CDR3: CASSEDRNSYEQYF. The CDR3, as DNA: TGTGCCAGCAGCGAGGACAGAAACTCCTACGAGCAGTACTTC. V and J are TRBV6-5 and TRBJ2-7, with D possibly TRBD1 on 6 matching bases. This CDR3 region has 14 residues. The germline V gene encodes CDR1 MNHEY and CDR2 SVGAGI. V was cut by 6 bases and J by 0 bases, with 12 bases left in between.

This clone came up a few times. V gene TRBV5-1 combines with J gene TRBJ1-3; a weak D match, TRBD1 (5 bases). The V gene's germline CDR1 is SGHRS and CDR2 YFSETQ. This CDR3 has 15 residues. V was cut by 4 bases and J by 1 base, with 12 bases left in between. CDR3 in amino acids: CASSPYGGSGNTIYF. The CDR3 DNA sequence: TGCGCCAGCAGCCCTTACGGGGGATCTGGAAACACCATATATTTT.

As concerns this clone: One end of the junction does not line up with germline, which may come from a read error. CDR3 in DNA: TGTGCAAGCAGGAGGCAACTAGCGGGAGAGACCCAGTACTTC. Amino acids: CASRRQLAGETQYF. The rearrangement links TRBV27 to TRBJ2-5; 9 bases map to TRBD2. In germline, CDR1 is MNHEY, CDR2 SMNVEV (reference sequence). This CDR3 contains 14 residues.

This clone was counted once. The J gene is TRBJ2-7, the V gene TRBV19; D is unclear. The CDR3 extends over 14 amino acids. Trimming took 0 bases from V and 4 from J, leaving 10 bases between them. CDR1 is LNHDA and CDR2 is SQIVND in the germline V gene (reference sequence). CDR3 region: CASSIDDEAYEQYF. The CDR3 DNA follows: TGTGCCAGTAGTATAGATGACGAGGCGTACGAGCAGTACTTC.

CDR3 sequence reads: CASSQGNRVSNQPQHF. The CDR3 nucleotides read TGTGCCAGCAGCCAAGGGAACAGGGTGAGCAATCAGCCCCAGCATTTT. The chain couples TRBV4-2 to TRBJ1-5; TRBD1 might be the D (6 bases). The CDR3 extends over 16 amino acids. Trimming removed 1 base at V and 1 base at J, with 11 bases between. In germline, CDR1 is LGHNA, CDR2 YNFKEQ.

This clone was counted a single time. The rearrangement links TRBV4-2 to TRBJ2-1, with 8 bases lining up with TRBD2. Per the germline V gene, CDR1 is LGHNA and CDR2 is YNFKEQ. After removal of 1 base from V and 4 bases from J, the junction contained 6 bases not matched to a gene. The CDR3 sequence is 16 residues long. CDR3 sequence reads: CASSQVAGQTYNEQFF. The CDR3, as DNA: TGTGCCAGCAGCCAAGTAGCGGGGCAGACATACAATGAGCAGTTCTTC.

The rearrangement links TRBV5-6 to TRBJ2-3; perhaps TRBD2 as D (7 bases). Trimming removed 4 bases at V and 1 base at J, with 19 bases between. CDR3 size: 17 residues. The germline CDR1 and CDR2 sequences are SGHDT and YYEEEE. In DNA form, the CDR3 reads TGTGCCAGCAGCCAACCCGGGAGGTCAGGGGGCACAGATACGCAGTATTTT. This gives the protein CASSQPGRSGGTDTQYF. The full variable domain, rest sourced from reference TRBV5-6 and TRBJ2-3, is DAGVTQSPTHLIKTRGQQVTLRCSPKSGHDTVSWYQQALGQGPQFIFQYYEEEERQRGNFPDRFSGHQFPNYSSELNVNALLLGDSALYLCASSQPGRSGGTDTQYFGPGTRLTVL.

V gene TRBV5-1 combines with J gene TRBJ2-1; TRBD2 aligns across 11 bases. Looked up from germline, CDR1 is SGHRS and CDR2 is YFSETQ. The CDR3 contains 16 residues. V shed 4 bases, J shed 9 bases, and the junction held 12 bases outside the gene matches. CDR3 residues: CASSSTVAGGRAEQFF. For the CDR3, the DNA is TGCGCCAGCAGCAGTACTGTAGCGGGAGGGAGGGCTGAGCAGTTCTTC.

This chain links TRBV28 with TRBJ2-7, with TRBD2 matching 11 bases. The CDR3 has 16 amino acids. With V trimmed by 6 bases and J by 7 bases, 14 bases remained unmatched. The V gene's germline CDR1 is MDHEN and CDR2 SYDVKM. The CDR3 sequence is CASSIPSGRPISEQYF. The DNA of the CDR3 is TGTGCCAGCAGCATTCCTAGCGGGAGGCCAATTTCAGAGCAGTACTTC. The variable domain in full, completed from reference TRBV28 and TRBJ2-7, reads DVKVTQSSRYLVKRTGEKVFLECVQDMDHENMFWYRQDPGLGLRLIYFSYDVKMKEKGDIPEGYSVSREKKERFSLILESASTNQTSMYLCASSIPSGRPISEQYFGPGTRLTVT.

CDR3 region: CASSQNGYTEAFF. The CDR3 nucleotides read TGTGCCAGCAGTCAGAACGGGTACACTGAAGCTTTCTTT. The J gene is TRBJ1-1, the V gene TRBV27; D gene uncertain. V gave up 5 bases and J gave up 3 bases, with 10 bases separating them. Germline values: CDR1 MNHEY, CDR2 SMNVEV (reference sequence). This CDR3 comprises 13 residues.

CDR3 loop: CASSHGLAGLTDTQYF. CDR3 nucleotide sequence: TGTGCCAGCAGCCACGGACTAGCGGGGCTCACAGATACGCAGTATTTT. The rearrangement joins TRBV7-9 to TRBJ2-3; 12 bases match TRBD2. CDR3 length equals 16 residues. CDR1 SEHNR and CDR2 FQNEAQ come from the germline V gene (reference sequence). V trimming: 5 bases; J trimming: 2 bases; junction bases outside the gene matches: 5.